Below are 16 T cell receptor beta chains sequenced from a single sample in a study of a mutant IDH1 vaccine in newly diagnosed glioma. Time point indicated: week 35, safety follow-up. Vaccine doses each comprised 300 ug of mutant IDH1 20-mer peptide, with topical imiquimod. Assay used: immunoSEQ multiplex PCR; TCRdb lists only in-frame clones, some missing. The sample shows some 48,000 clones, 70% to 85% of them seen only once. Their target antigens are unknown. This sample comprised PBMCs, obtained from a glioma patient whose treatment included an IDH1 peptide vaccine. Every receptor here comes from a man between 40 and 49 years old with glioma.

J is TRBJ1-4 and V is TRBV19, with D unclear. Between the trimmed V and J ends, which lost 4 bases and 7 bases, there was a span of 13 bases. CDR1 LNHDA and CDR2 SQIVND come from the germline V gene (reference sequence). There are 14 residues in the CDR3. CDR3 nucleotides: TGTGCCAGTAGTAGGTGGCCTGTGGCTGAAAAACTGTTTTTT. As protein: CASSRWPVAEKLFF.

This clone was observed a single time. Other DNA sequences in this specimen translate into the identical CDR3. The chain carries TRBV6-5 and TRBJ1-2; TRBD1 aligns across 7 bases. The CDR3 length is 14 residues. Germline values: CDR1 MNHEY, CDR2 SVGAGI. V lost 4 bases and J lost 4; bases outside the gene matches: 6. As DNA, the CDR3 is TGTGCCAGCAGTTCCGGGACAGCCTTCTATGGCTACACCTTC. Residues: CASSSGTAFYGYTF.

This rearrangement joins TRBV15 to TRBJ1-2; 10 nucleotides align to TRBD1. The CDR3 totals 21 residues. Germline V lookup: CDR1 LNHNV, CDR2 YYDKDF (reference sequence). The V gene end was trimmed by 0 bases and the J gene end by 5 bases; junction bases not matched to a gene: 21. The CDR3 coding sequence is TGTGCCACCAGCAGAGATGGGGGACAGGGGAGTACTAGGCACCTACTTTATGGCTACACCTTC. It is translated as CATSRDGGQGSTRHLLYGYTF.

The CDR3 here is CASSMTAASGNTIYF. CDR3 DNA sequence: TGCGCCAGCAGCATGACAGCGGCCTCTGGAAACACCATATATTTT. The chain joins TRBV5-1 to TRBJ1-3, with D maybe TRBD1 (5 bases). With 4 bases removed from V and 0 bases from J, the gap between germline ends came to 11 bases. The CDR3 runs 15 residues. The V gene's germline CDR1 is SGHRS and CDR2 YFSETQ.

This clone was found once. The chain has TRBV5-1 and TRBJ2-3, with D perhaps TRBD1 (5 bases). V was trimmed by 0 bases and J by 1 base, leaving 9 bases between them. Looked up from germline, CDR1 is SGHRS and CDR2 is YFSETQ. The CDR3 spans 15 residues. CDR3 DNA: TGCGCCAGCAGCTTGGTTCAGGGTCGCACAGATACGCAGTATTTT. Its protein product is CASSLVQGRTDTQYF.

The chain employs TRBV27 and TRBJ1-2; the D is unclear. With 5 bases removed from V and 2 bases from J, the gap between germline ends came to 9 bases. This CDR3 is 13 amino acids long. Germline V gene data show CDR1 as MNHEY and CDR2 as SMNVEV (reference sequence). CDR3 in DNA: TGTGCCAGCAGTCCGGGAGCCAACTATGGCTACACCTTC. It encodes CASSPGANYGYTF.

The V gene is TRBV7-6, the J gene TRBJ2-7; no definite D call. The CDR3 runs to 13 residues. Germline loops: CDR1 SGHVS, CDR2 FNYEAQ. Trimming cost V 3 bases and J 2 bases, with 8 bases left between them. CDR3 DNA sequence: TGTGCCAGCAGCTTTAATCCGACCTACGAGCAGTACTTC. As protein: CASSFNPTYEQYF.

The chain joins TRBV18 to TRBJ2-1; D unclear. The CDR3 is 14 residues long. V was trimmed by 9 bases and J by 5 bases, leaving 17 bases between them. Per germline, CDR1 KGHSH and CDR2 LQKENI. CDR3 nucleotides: TGTGCCAGTCTCCGTACCACACAAAACAATGAGCAGTTCTTC. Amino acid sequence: CASLRTTQNNEQFF.

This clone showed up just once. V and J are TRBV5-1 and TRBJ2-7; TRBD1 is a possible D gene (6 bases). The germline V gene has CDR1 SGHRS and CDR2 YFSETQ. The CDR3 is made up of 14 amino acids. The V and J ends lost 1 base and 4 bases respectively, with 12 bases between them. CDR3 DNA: TGCGCCAGCAGCTTGAGAGGGGGAGCTTACGAGCAGTACTTC. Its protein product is CASSLRGGAYEQYF.

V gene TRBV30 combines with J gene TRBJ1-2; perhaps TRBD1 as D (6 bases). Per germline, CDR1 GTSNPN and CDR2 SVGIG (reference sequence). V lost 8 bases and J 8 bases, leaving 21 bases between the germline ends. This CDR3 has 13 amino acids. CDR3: CAGEQGRLGGYTF. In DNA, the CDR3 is TGTGCCGGCGAGCAGGGGAGGTTGGGGGGCTACACCTTC.

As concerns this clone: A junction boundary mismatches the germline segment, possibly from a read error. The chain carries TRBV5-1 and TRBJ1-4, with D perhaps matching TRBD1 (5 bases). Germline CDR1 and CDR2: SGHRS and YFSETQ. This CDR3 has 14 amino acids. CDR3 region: CASSLVGGAEKLFF. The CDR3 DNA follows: TGCGCCAGCAGCTTGGTCGGTGGGGCAGAAAAGCTGTTTTTT. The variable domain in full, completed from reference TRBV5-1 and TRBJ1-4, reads KAGVTQTPRYLIKTRGQQVTLSCSPISGHRSVSWYQQTPGQGLQFLFEYFSETQRNKGNFPGRFSGRQFSNSRSEMNVSTLELGDSALYLCASSLVGGAEKLFFGSGTQLSVL.

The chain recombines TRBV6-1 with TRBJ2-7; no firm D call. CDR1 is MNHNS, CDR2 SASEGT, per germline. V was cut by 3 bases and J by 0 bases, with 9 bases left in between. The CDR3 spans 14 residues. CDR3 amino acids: CASSEDLPSYEQYF. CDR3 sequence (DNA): TGTGCCAGCAGTGAGGATCTTCCCTCCTACGAGCAGTACTTC.

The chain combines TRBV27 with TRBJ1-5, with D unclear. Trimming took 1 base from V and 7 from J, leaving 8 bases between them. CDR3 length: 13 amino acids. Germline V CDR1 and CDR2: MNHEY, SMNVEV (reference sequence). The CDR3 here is CASSLWGEQPQHF. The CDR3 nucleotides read TGTGCCAGCAGTTTATGGGGTGAGCAGCCCCAGCATTTT.

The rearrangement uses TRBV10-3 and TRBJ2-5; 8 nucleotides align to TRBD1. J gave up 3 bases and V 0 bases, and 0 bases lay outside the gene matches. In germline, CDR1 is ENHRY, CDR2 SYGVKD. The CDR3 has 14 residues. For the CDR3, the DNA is TGTGCCATCAGTGAGTCGACAGGGGAAGAGACCCAGTACTTC. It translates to CAISESTGEETQYF.

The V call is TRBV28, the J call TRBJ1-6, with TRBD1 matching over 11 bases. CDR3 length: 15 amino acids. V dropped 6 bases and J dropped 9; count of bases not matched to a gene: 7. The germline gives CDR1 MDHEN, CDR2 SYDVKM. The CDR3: CASRTGTGGFSPLHF. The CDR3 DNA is TGTGCCAGCAGAACCGGGACAGGGGGATTTTCACCCCTCCACTTT.

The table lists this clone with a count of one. The CDR3 coding sequence is TGTGCCAGCAGTGAAGAGAGCTCATCGGTCCATGAGCAGTTCTTC. As protein: CASSEESSSVHEQFF. The chain carries TRBV6-4 and TRBJ2-1; no clear D. Germline loops: CDR1 MRHNA, CDR2 SNTAGT. The CDR3 contains 15 residues. Trimming removed 3 bases at V and 8 bases at J, with 17 bases between.